The 21 T cell receptor beta chains below all came from one sample that was sequenced in a study of Tregs in tolerant kidney transplant recipients. Assay used: immunoSEQ multiplex PCR; TCRdb lists only in-frame clones, some missing. The sample has 100,000 to 120,000 clones; around 90% are singletons. Sequences were derived from CD4+ T cells from blood, sampled before the transplant. These receptors all come from a human donor who received a combined kidney and bone marrow transplant.

V usage is TRBV9 and J usage is TRBJ2-5, with TRBD1 matching over 7 bases. This CDR3 comprises 15 residues. The V segment lost 0 bases and the J segment 1 base; nucleotides outside the gene matches: 3. Looked up from germline, CDR1 is SGDLS and CDR2 is YYNGEE. CDR3 sequence: CASSVEGGLQETQYF. The CDR3 region has the DNA TGTGCCAGCAGCGTAGAAGGGGGCCTCCAAGAGACCCAGTACTTC.

V usage is TRBV4-3 and J usage is TRBJ2-1; TRBD2 aligns across 10 bases. With V trimmed by 3 bases and J by 10 bases, 12 bases remained unmatched. CDR1 is LGHNA and CDR2 is YSLEER in the germline V gene. The CDR3 is 16 residues long. This CDR3 is CASSHRVGLAGDEQFF. The CDR3 DNA sequence: TGCGCCAGCAGCCATCGCGTTGGGCTAGCGGGAGACGAGCAGTTCTTC.

The gene calls are TRBV19 and TRBJ1-4; maybe TRBD1 (5 bases). Trimming shortened V by 10 bases and J by 6 bases, and 21 bases separated the two germline ends. Germline assignment: CDR1 LNHDA and CDR2 SQIVND (reference sequence). CDR3 size: 15 residues. CDR3 nucleotide sequence: TGTGCCACCGCCAGGTACAGCTCGGGGGATGAAAAACTGTTTTTT. Amino acid sequence: CATARYSSGDEKLFF. Drawing the rest from reference TRBV19 and TRBJ1-4, the complete variable domain is DGGITQSPKYLFRKEGQNVTLSCEQNLNHDAMYWYRQDPGQGLRLIYYSQIVNDFQKGDIAEGYSVSREKKESFPLTVTSAQKNPTAFYLCATARYSSGDEKLFFGSGTQLSVL.

The chain employs TRBV19 and TRBJ1-1, with 9 bases matching TRBD1. CDR1 is LNHDA, CDR2 SQIVND, per germline (reference sequence). V lost 9 bases, J lost 7 bases, and 12 bases stayed unmatched. The CDR3 consists of 14 residues. The CDR3 loop is CASTWTGEGGEAFF. DNA for the CDR3: TGTGCCAGCACCTGGACAGGGGAAGGGGGTGAAGCTTTCTTT. Together with reference TRBV19 and TRBJ1-1, the CDR3 gives the full variable domain: DGGITQSPKYLFRKEGQNVTLSCEQNLNHDAMYWYRQDPGQGLRLIYYSQIVNDFQKGDIAEGYSVSREKKESFPLTVTSAQKNPTAFYLCASTWTGEGGEAFFGQGTRLTVV.

The chain links TRBV2 to TRBJ1-4; 8 nucleotides align to TRBD1. Germline V CDR1 and CDR2: SNHLY, FYNNEI. The length of the CDR3 is 20 residues. The V and J ends lost 5 bases and 0 bases, in that order; junction bases with no gene match: 17. DNA for the CDR3: TGTGCCAGCAGTCACACACAGGGACAGGTTCGGGAGGCAACTAATGAAAAACTGTTTTTT. Translation: CASSHTQGQVREATNEKLFF. The whole variable domain, remainder taken from reference TRBV2 and TRBJ1-4, is EPEVTQTPSHQVTQMGQEVILRCVPISNHLYFYWYRQILGQKVEFLVSFYNNEISEKSEIFDDQFSVERPDGSNFTLKIRSTKLEDSAMYFCASSHTQGQVREATNEKLFFGSGTQLSVL.

J is TRBJ2-3 and V is TRBV11-2, with 11 bases matching TRBD2. V shed 2 bases, J shed 3 bases, and the junction held 10 bases outside the gene matches. CDR1 is SGHAT, CDR2 FQNNGV, per germline. The CDR3 is 18 residues long. DNA of the CDR3: TGTGCCAGCAGCTTAAGGGCTAGCGGGAGGTTACGAACAGATACGCAGTATTTT. As protein: CASSLRASGRLRTDTQYF.

The chain carries TRBV5-1 and TRBJ1-4, with D perhaps TRBD1 (6 bases). The CDR3 length is 14 residues. The germline gives CDR1 SGHRS, CDR2 YFSETQ. V dropped 0 bases and J dropped 5 bases, with 8 bases sitting between them. The CDR3 sequence: CASSLAQGNEKLFF. CDR3 DNA sequence: TGCGCCAGCAGCTTGGCCCAGGGGAATGAAAAACTGTTTTTT.

The J gene is TRBJ2-1, the V gene TRBV7-2; 9 bases line up with TRBD2. The CDR3 extends over 13 amino acids. V was clipped by 0 bases and J by 13 bases; unmatched bases: 4. Germline loops: CDR1 SGHTA, CDR2 FQGNSA. CDR3 protein: CASSLALAGDQFF. CDR3 coding DNA: TGTGCCAGCAGCTTAGCGTTAGCGGGGGATCAGTTCTTC.

This sequence joins TRBV5-6 and TRBJ2-7, with D perhaps TRBD1 (6 bases). V lost 2 bases, J lost 3 bases, and 15 bases lay in between. The germline V gene has CDR1 SGHDT and CDR2 YYEEEE. The CDR3 is 15 residues long. The CDR3 nucleotides are TGTGCCAGCAGCTTAGGGGGAATATCCAGCTACGAGCAGTACTTC. Encoded protein: CASSLGGISSYEQYF.

The chain uses TRBV11-2 and TRBJ2-5; the D is unclear. The CDR3 spans 13 residues. V was shortened by 0 bases and J by 4 bases, with 6 bases between the two germline ends. Germline V gene data show CDR1 as SGHAT and CDR2 as FQNNGV. The DNA of the CDR3 is TGTGCCAGCAGCTTAGATCACAGAGAGACCCAGTACTTC. This translates into CASSLDHRETQYF.

The chain combines TRBV29-1 with TRBJ1-1, with 7 bases aligning to TRBD1. V was pared by 7 bases and J by 1 base, with 6 bases of the junction left unmatched. Germline V gene lookup returns CDR1 SQVTM and CDR2 ANQGSEA. The CDR3 has 13 amino acids. CDR3 DNA sequence: TGCAGCGCCAACCGGGACAGGAACACTGAAGCTTTCTTT. Translated: CSANRDRNTEAFF. Complete variable domain (other parts from reference TRBV29-1 and TRBJ1-1): SAVISQKPSRDICQRGTSLTIQCQVDSQVTMMFWYRQQPGQSLTLIATANQGSEATYESGFVIDKFPISRPNLTFSTLTVSNMSPEDSSIYLCSANRDRNTEAFFGQGTRLTVV.

V usage is TRBV6-5 and J usage is TRBJ2-4; 9 bases line up with TRBD2. Germline CDR1 reads MNHEY; CDR2 reads SVGAGI. Trimming removed 7 bases from V and 6 bases from J; junction bases left unmatched: 4. The CDR3 consists of 13 residues. CDR3 DNA sequence: TGTGCCAGCAAGGCGGGAGGGATAAACATTCAGTACTTC. Its protein is CASKAGGINIQYF.

The chain employs TRBV5-6 and TRBJ2-3; D gene ambiguous. The CDR3 is 18 amino acids. Germline CDR1 SGHDT, CDR2 YYEEEE. The ends were cut back, 0 bases at V and 0 bases at J, with 17 bases in the middle. The CDR3: CASSLVTSDKTSTDTQYF. As DNA, the CDR3 is TGTGCCAGCAGCTTGGTAACGAGCGATAAGACTAGCACAGATACGCAGTATTTT. Based on the CDR3 plus reference TRBV5-6 and TRBJ2-3, the full variable domain is DAGVTQSPTHLIKTRGQQVTLRCSPKSGHDTVSWYQQALGQGPQFIFQYYEEEERQRGNFPDRFSGHQFPNYSSELNVNALLLGDSALYLCASSLVTSDKTSTDTQYFGPGTRLTVL.

This clone was counted once. J is TRBJ1-3 and V is TRBV5-1, with a tentative D call TRBD1 (5 bases). The germline V gene encodes CDR1 SGHRS and CDR2 YFSETQ. Trimming took 4 bases from V and 0 from J, leaving 14 bases between them. The CDR3 has 16 amino acids. The chain's CDR3 is CASSVWDGSSGNTIYF. CDR3 nucleotide sequence: TGCGCCAGCAGCGTATGGGACGGGAGCTCTGGAAACACCATATATTTT. The variable domain in full, completed from reference TRBV5-1 and TRBJ1-3, reads KAGVTQTPRYLIKTRGQQVTLSCSPISGHRSVSWYQQTPGQGLQFLFEYFSETQRNKGNFPGRFSGRQFSNSRSEMNVSTLELGDSALYLCASSVWDGSSGNTIYFGEGSWLTVV.

The V and J genes are TRBV2 and TRBJ2-1; 8 bases match TRBD2. The CDR3 sequence is 14 residues long. With 7 bases clipped from V and 9 bases from J, the junction kept 11 bases outside the gene matches. The germline CDR1 and CDR2 sequences are SNHLY and FYNNEI. Here the CDR3 DNA reads TGTGCCAGCAATGGACTAGCTGGCTTTTTTGAGCAGTTCTTC. The encoded protein is CASNGLAGFFEQFF. Together with reference TRBV2 and TRBJ2-1, the CDR3 gives the full variable domain: EPEVTQTPSHQVTQMGQEVILRCVPISNHLYFYWYRQILGQKVEFLVSFYNNEISEKSEIFDDQFSVERPDGSNFTLKIRSTKLEDSAMYFCASNGLAGFFEQFFGPGTRLTVL.

The chain links TRBV10-3 to TRBJ1-1; D call uncertain. Germline CDR1 reads ENHRY; CDR2 reads SYGVKD. Deletions cut 3 bases from V and 11 bases from J, with 13 bases between. CDR3 length equals 12 residues. The CDR3 sequence is CAISESGLEAFF. CDR3 bases: TGTGCCATCAGTGAAAGCGGCCTGGAGGCTTTCTTT.

The gene calls are TRBV9 and TRBJ2-1; D gene uncertain. The germline V gene encodes CDR1 SGDLS and CDR2 YYNGEE. V was pared by 6 bases and J by 0 bases, with 10 bases between. The CDR3 spans 14 residues. CDR3 in DNA: TGTGCCAGCACCTTAGCATACTCCTACAATGAGCAGTTCTTC. As protein: CASTLAYSYNEQFF.

The chain joins TRBV7-2 to TRBJ2-4; D is possibly TRBD1 (7 bases). The germline gives CDR1 SGHTA, CDR2 FQGNSA. V shed 4 bases and J shed 0 bases, with 19 bases lying between them. The CDR3 length is 18 residues. CDR3 loop: CASSSPGDRAIAKNIQYF. CDR3 coding DNA: TGTGCCAGCAGCTCCCCGGGGGACAGAGCGATAGCCAAAAACATTCAGTACTTC.

The chain is built from TRBV7-9 and TRBJ2-1, with TRBD1 as a possible D gene (5 bases). The CDR3 covers 13 residues. The ends were cut back, 2 bases at V and 7 bases at J, with 9 bases in the middle. The germline gives CDR1 SEHNR, CDR2 FQNEAQ (reference sequence). CDR3 in DNA: TGTGCCAGCAGCTTACAGGGTATGAATGAGCAGTTCTTC. This codes for CASSLQGMNEQFF.

In nucleotides, the CDR3 is TGCGCCAGCAGCCAAGATAGAGCTAGCGGGAGTTACAATGAGCAGTTCTTC. This gives the protein CASSQDRASGSYNEQFF. The chain recombines TRBV4-3 with TRBJ2-1; TRBD2 matches at 10 bases. Germline V lookup: CDR1 LGHNA, CDR2 YSLEER. The junction had 6 bases not matched to a gene; V was cut back by 0 bases and J by 4 bases. The CDR3 consists of 17 residues.

CDR3 region: CAISEGLSVQPQHF. Here the CDR3 DNA reads TGTGCCATCAGCGAGGGACTCTCTGTCCAGCCCCAGCATTTT. This sequence joins TRBV10-3 and TRBJ1-5, with D possibly matching TRBD1 (5 bases). The germline V and J ends were trimmed by 6 bases and 7 bases, with 16 bases remaining between them. CDR3 length: 14 amino acids. Looked up from germline, CDR1 is ENHRY and CDR2 is SYGVKD.